The 28 T cell receptor beta chains reported below all come from one sample, sequenced in a study of cytomegalovirus exposure and HLA in healthy donors. Primers included in the PCR were 60 Vbeta and 13 Jbeta primers. Some clones are missing from TCRdb's copy, which holds only in-frame ones; the method was immunoSEQ multiplex PCR. The data contain roughly 160,000 clones, roughly 84% of them singletons. What was sequenced was PBMCs. These receptors were collected from a man in his thirties or forties in good health and CMV-seronegative.

The chain employs TRBV4-2 and TRBJ1-5; no reliable D call. In germline, CDR1 is LGHNA, CDR2 YNFKEQ. The CDR3 runs to 15 residues. V shed 4 bases and J shed 0 bases, with 10 bases lying between them. The CDR3 here is CASSPEDSSNQPQHF. CDR3 DNA sequence: TGTGCCAGCAGCCCCGAGGATAGTAGCAATCAGCCCCAGCATTTT.

The J gene is TRBJ2-7, the V gene TRBV7-6; the D gene is possibly TRBD1 (5 bases). The CDR3 is made up of 13 amino acids. Germline lookup yields CDR1 SGHVS and CDR2 FNYEAQ. With 1 base removed from V and 5 bases from J, the gap between germline ends came to 9 bases. This CDR3 reads CASSLGSGNEQYF. The CDR3 region has the DNA TGTGCCAGCAGCTTAGGTTCAGGGAACGAGCAGTACTTC. The full variable domain, rest sourced from reference TRBV7-6 and TRBJ2-7, is GAGVSQSPRYKVTKRGQDVALRCDPISGHVSLYWYRQALGQGPEFLTYFNYEAQQDKSGLPNDRFSAERPEGSISTLTIQRTEQRDSAMYRCASSLGSGNEQYFGPGTRLTVT.

V gene TRBV7-7 combines with J gene TRBJ2-5; TRBD1 matches 7 bases. J lost 4 bases, V lost 4 bases, and 6 bases had no gene match. This CDR3 region has 14 residues. CDR1 and CDR2 (germline): SSHAT, FNYEAQ (reference sequence). CDR3 in DNA: TGTGCCAGCAGCTCATCAGCAGGGGGAGAGACCCAGTACTTC. Residues: CASSSSAGGETQYF.

DNA of the CDR3: TGTGCCAGCAGCCTGGGACAGCTCTACGAGCAGTACTTC. Translating gives CASSLGQLYEQYF. V gene TRBV5-6 combines with J gene TRBJ2-7, with 7 bases identical to TRBD1. The CDR3 is 13 residues long. V was pared by 4 bases and J by 3 bases, with 4 bases of the junction left unmatched. Germline V CDR1 and CDR2: SGHDT, YYEEEE.

The genes are TRBV4-1 and TRBJ2-1; unclear D gene. CDR1 and CDR2 (germline): MGHRA, YSYEKL. The CDR3 is 13 amino acids. Trimming removed 0 bases at V and 10 bases at J, with 10 bases between. This chain's CDR3 is CASSQDSFREQFF. CDR3 bases: TGCGCCAGCAGCCAAGATAGTTTCCGGGAGCAGTTCTTC.

The chain employs TRBV7-9 and TRBJ1-2; unclear D gene. V lost 1 base to trimming and J lost 4 bases, with 16 bases between them. Germline CDR1 and CDR2: SEHNR and FQNEAQ (reference sequence). The CDR3 is 16 residues long. CDR3 in amino acids: CASSLGGGDRTYGYTF. In DNA, the CDR3 is TGTGCCAGCAGCTTAGGAGGTGGAGACCGCACCTATGGCTACACCTTC.

This clone has a handful of counts. The V gene is TRBV27, the J gene TRBJ2-3; no clear D gene. Germline V gives CDR1 MNHEY, CDR2 SMNVEV (reference sequence). CDR3 length equals 12 residues. Trimming shortened V by 6 bases and J by 5 bases, and 9 bases separated the two germline ends. The CDR3 DNA sequence: TGTGCCAGCAGCCCCAGAGGAGATACGCAGTATTTT. It translates to CASSPRGDTQYF.

The chain employs TRBV5-1 and TRBJ1-2; 7 nucleotides line up with TRBD1. CDR1 and CDR2 (germline): SGHRS, YFSETQ. The CDR3 runs 13 residues. Trimming took 3 bases from V and 5 from J; bases not matched to a gene: 4. CDR3 region: CASSWDSAYGYTF. The CDR3 nucleotides are TGCGCCAGCAGCTGGGACAGTGCTTATGGCTACACCTTC.

The gene calls are TRBV19 and TRBJ2-3; the D gene is possibly TRBD2 (5 bases). V shed 3 bases and J shed 1 base, with 11 bases lying between them. Germline CDR1 is LNHDA and CDR2 is SQIVND (reference sequence). The CDR3 is made up of 15 amino acids. Here the CDR3 DNA reads TGTGCCAGTAGTATGGAGGTGCTCCGCACAGATACGCAGTATTTT. Translating gives CASSMEVLRTDTQYF.

This chain joins TRBV16 and TRBJ1-2; D not certain. CDR3 size: 12 residues. Germline V CDR1 and CDR2: KGHSY, FQNENV. Between the trimmed V and J ends, which lost 0 bases and 7 bases, there was a span of 6 bases. The DNA of the CDR3 is TGTGCCAGCAGCCAATCGAGGGTTGGCTACACCTTC. This gives the protein CASSQSRVGYTF.

In DNA form, the CDR3 reads TGTGCCAGCAGCTTATTGCGGGAGAGCCAAACCCAGTACTTC. Encoded protein: CASSLLRESQTQYF. The genes are TRBV7-7 and TRBJ2-5, with TRBD2 identical over 7 bases. The CDR3 contains 14 residues. Germline CDR1 and CDR2: SSHAT and FNYEAQ (reference sequence). The V and J ends lost 2 bases and 8 bases, in that order; junction bases with no gene match: 8.

CDR3 DNA sequence: TGCGCCAGCAGCAAGGGGGACAGGTCCGAAGAGACCCAGTACTTC. This translates into CASSKGDRSEETQYF. The chain recombines TRBV5-1 with TRBJ2-5, with 8 bases identical to TRBD1. Losses at the gene ends were 4 bases for V and 3 bases for J; bases not matched to a gene: 8. The length of the CDR3 is 15 residues. CDR1 and CDR2 from the germline V gene are SGHRS and YFSETQ.

This chain links TRBV9 with TRBJ2-3; D call uncertain. The V end lost 3 bases, the J end lost 4 bases, and 3 bases lay between the germline ends. Per the germline V gene, CDR1 is SGDLS and CDR2 is YYNGEE. This CDR3 spans 11 amino acids. The CDR3 spells CASSEPDTQYF. For the CDR3, the DNA is TGTGCCAGCAGCGAGCCAGATACGCAGTATTTT.

The V gene is TRBV7-8, the J gene TRBJ2-3, with D tentatively TRBD2 (6 bases). The CDR3 loop spans 15 amino acids. Between the trimmed V and J ends, which lost 1 base and 5 bases, there was a span of 13 bases. Germline lookup yields CDR1 SGHVS and CDR2 FQNEAQ. CDR3 nucleotides: TGTGCCAGCAGCTTAGGGGCGGGATTTGTAGATACGCAGTATTTT. Amino acids: CASSLGAGFVDTQYF. The whole variable domain, remainder taken from reference TRBV7-8 and TRBJ2-3, is GAGVSQSPRYKVAKRGQDVALRCDPISGHVSLFWYQQALGQGPEFLTYFQNEAQLDKSGLPSDRFFAERPEGSVSTLKIQRTQQEDSAVYLCASSLGAGFVDTQYFGPGTRLTVL.

V usage is TRBV18 and J usage is TRBJ1-2, with D possibly TRBD1 on 5 matching bases. The ends were cut back, 3 bases at V and 4 bases at J, with 9 bases in the middle. CDR3 length equals 13 residues. Per the germline V gene, CDR1 is KGHSH and CDR2 is LQKENI. CDR3 residues: CASSPPTAYGYTF. In DNA, the CDR3 is TGTGCCAGCTCACCCCCGACAGCCTATGGCTACACCTTC.

The rearrangement links TRBV20-1 to TRBJ2-1, with D tentatively TRBD2 (6 bases). The V gene's germline CDR1 is DFQATT and CDR2 SNEGSKA (reference sequence). The CDR3 contains 10 residues. V lost 5 bases, J lost 13 bases, and 12 bases lay in between. CDR3 residues: CSASRTKQFF. For the CDR3, the DNA is TGCAGTGCTTCCCGGACTAAACAGTTCTTC.

J is TRBJ2-3 and V is TRBV5-1; TRBD1 is a possible D gene (7 bases). The CDR3 extends over 18 amino acids. From germline, CDR1 is SGHRS and CDR2 YFSETQ. The ends were cut back, 0 bases at V and 0 bases at J, with 17 bases in the middle. The CDR3 DNA is TGCGCCAGCAGCTTGGCCATTTTCGGAGGGGGCAGCACAGATACGCAGTATTTT. This translates into CASSLAIFGGGSTDTQYF.

This clone was counted a single time. The V call is TRBV21-1, the J call TRBJ1-2. TRBV21-1 corresponds to a pseudogene. The CDR3 is made up of 13 amino acids. This CDR3 is CASSKSPSGGYTF. The CDR3 DNA sequence: TGTGCCAGCAGCAAAAGCCCATCGGGTGGCTACACCTTC.

The table lists this clone with a few counts. J is TRBJ2-2 and V is TRBV5-1, with 10 bases lining up with TRBD2. CDR3 length equals 18 residues. The trim removed 4 bases at V and 1 base at J, leaving 10 bases unmatched. Germline lookup yields CDR1 SGHRS and CDR2 YFSETQ. The CDR3 DNA reads TGCGCCAGCAGCCCATGGTCCCCTAGCGGGGGGAACACCGGGGAGCTGTTTTTT. Its protein is CASSPWSPSGGNTGELFF.

This chain uses TRBV18 with TRBJ2-1; TRBD2 matches 7 bases. Germline values: CDR1 KGHSH, CDR2 LQKENI. The junction had 2 bases not matched to a gene; V was cut back by 3 bases and J by 3 bases. This CDR3 has 14 amino acids. CDR3 DNA: TGTGCCAGCTCACCCCTAGCGGTCTACAATGAGCAGTTCTTC. Its protein product is CASSPLAVYNEQFF.

J is TRBJ2-7 and V is TRBV18; 13 nucleotides agree with TRBD2. V shed 4 bases and J 2 bases; nucleotides not matched to a gene: 8. CDR1 KGHSH and CDR2 LQKENI come from the germline V gene. This CDR3 spans 17 amino acids. CDR3 sequence reads: CASSLGTSGIAAYEQYF. The DNA for the CDR3 is TGTGCCAGCTCACTCGGGACTAGCGGGATCGCGGCCTACGAGCAGTACTTC. Looking up the rest from reference TRBV18 and TRBJ2-7 gives the full variable domain: NAGVMQNPRHLVRRRGQEARLRCSPMKGHSHVYWYRQLPEEGLKFMVYLQKENIIDESGMPKERFSAEFPKEGPSILRIQQVVRGDSAAYFCASSLGTSGIAAYEQYFGPGTRLTVT.

The rearrangement joins TRBV2 to TRBJ1-2; 10 bases are a match to TRBD1. The germline V gene encodes CDR1 SNHLY and CDR2 FYNNEI. The J segment lost 4 bases and the V segment lost 4 bases, leaving 6 bases of the junction unmatched. The CDR3 extends over 15 amino acids. The CDR3 sequence: CASSVQDRGLYGYTF. DNA for the CDR3: TGTGCCAGCAGTGTGCAAGACAGGGGGCTCTATGGCTACACCTTC.

The chain joins TRBV6-1 to TRBJ2-7, with 7 bases matching TRBD1. CDR1 is MNHNS, CDR2 SASEGT, per germline. With 7 bases clipped from V and 4 bases from J, the junction kept 10 bases outside the gene matches. CDR3 size: 14 residues. The CDR3 loop reads CASTLAAGGYEQYF. CDR3 in DNA: TGTGCCAGCACCCTGGCGGCAGGGGGTTACGAGCAGTACTTC.

The CDR3 loop reads CASRSGTRSYNEQFF. CDR3 coding DNA: TGTGCCAGCAGATCCGGGACTAGATCCTACAATGAGCAGTTCTTC. The rearrangement links TRBV28 to TRBJ2-1; 8 bases align to TRBD2. The CDR3 sequence is 15 residues long. V lost 6 bases, J lost 1 base, and 5 bases stayed unmatched. CDR1 and CDR2 (germline): MDHEN, SYDVKM. The complete variable domain, with remaining parts taken from reference TRBV28 and TRBJ2-1, reads DVKVTQSSRYLVKRTGEKVFLECVQDMDHENMFWYRQDPGLGLRLIYFSYDVKMKEKGDIPEGYSVSREKKERFSLILESASTNQTSMYLCASRSGTRSYNEQFFGPGTRLTVL.

The chain uses TRBV7-8 and TRBJ2-7, with TRBD2 matching over 9 bases. V lost 5 bases and J lost 0; bases outside the gene matches: 5. CDR3 length equals 15 residues. CDR1 and CDR2 from the germline V gene are SGHVS and FQNEAQ. DNA of the CDR3: TGTGCCAGCAGCGCCAGCGGGAGGTACTCCTACGAGCAGTACTTC. This sequence encodes CASSASGRYSYEQYF.

The chain uses TRBV23-1 and TRBJ2-7, with 13 bases lining up with TRBD2. TRBV23-1 has ORF status, its function being uncertain. This CDR3 is built from 16 residues. V shed 7 bases and J 4 bases; nucleotides not matched to a gene: 10. The CDR3 region is CASTQTGLAGDYEQYF. The CDR3 region has the DNA TGCGCCAGCACCCAAACCGGACTAGCGGGGGATTACGAGCAGTACTTC.

This clone was picked up one time. This chain joins TRBV30 and TRBJ1-3; D ambiguous. CDR3 length equals 14 residues. Trimming left V 0 bases short and J 1 base short, with 7 bases between. Germline V gives CDR1 GTSNPN, CDR2 SVGIG (reference sequence). CDR3 DNA sequence: TGTGCCTGGAGTGTACTCGGGTCTGGAAACACCATATATTTT. This translates into CAWSVLGSGNTIYF.

This clone was recorded once. The chain uses TRBV29-1 and TRBJ2-6; TRBD1 might be the D (6 bases). The CDR3 contains 16 residues. CDR1 and CDR2 from the germline V gene are SQVTM and ANQGSEA. V was cut by 3 bases and J by 0 bases, with 12 bases left in between. In nucleotides, the CDR3 is TGCAGCGTTGAGGACGTAGGGGGCTCTGGGGCCAACGTCCTGACTTTC. Its protein is CSVEDVGGSGANVLTF.